This T cell receptor beta chain was captured in a study of T cell repertoires in cytomegalovirus infection. Across the study: HLA-B-restricted CMV epitopes that are well studied were used alongside recently identified HLA-C-restricted ones. Indications of both CMV infection and matching HLA type were provided by public TCR beta signatures. Overall study findings and caveats: Pooled public TCR beta family frequency picked out CMV carriers with the relevant HLA. HLA-C-restricted, CMV-specific TCR beta clonotypes were dominant ex vivo.

TCRdb called the reads again in MiXCR, with one record for every CDR3 protein. The sample shows roughly 990,000 distinct CDR3 sequences, 31% of them seen only once. This clonotype was seen a few times. Its antigen is still unknown. V lost 2 bases to trimming and J lost 0 bases, with 9 bases between them. This CDR3 contains 14 residues. Germline lookup yields CDR1 SGHNT and CDR2 YYREEE (reference sequence). This clonotype originated in a human donor in good health (CMV status not recorded). Some clones in this sample may be carry-over from other donors' samples. The chain couples TRBV5-4 to TRBJ2-7, with a weak D call TRBD1 (6 bases). The sequencing here drew on cultured CD8+ T cells from PBMCs, taken from culture after CMV antigen stimulation. The CDR3 loop is CASSFGQSSYEQYV. Written as DNA, the CDR3 is TGTGCCAGCAGCTTTGGACAGTCCTCCTACGAGCAGTACGTC.